The present entry profiles one T cell receptor (beta chain) with its context. This clone appeared a few times. This clone's antigen is unknown. No quality values exist for individual bases; no much larger clone is one base distant. Donors formed part of the validation cohort, which comprised about 130 subjects and was distinct from the first cohort of under 800 subjects. The protocol used for the library was the immunoSEQ multiplex PCR assay. The study's own analysis went as follows. To diagnose cytomegalovirus status from the catalog of TCR beta chain sequences, a statistical classification framework was built. Imported from immuneACCESS, the table was reduced by TCRdb to in-frame sequences with V and J called. These copies leave out some clones; in studies compared against another copy, an unresolved V gene accounts for under half, and the cause of the remainder is not known. V, J and clone size reflect that table, while D and trimming were determined from the DNA. The sample table records around 180,000 clones; 84% of these occur just once. The ten top clones hold around 6.7% of the sample.

This sample is drawn from a study of cytomegalovirus exposure and HLA in healthy donors (dated by TCRdb to about 2017). Regarding the research as a whole: According to a later analysis, the 120 or so validation repertoires were produced on the same platform as the roughly 600 repertoires of the first cohort. The study combined high-throughput TCR immunosequencing, statistical association of individual TCRs with disease status, and machine learning to predict cytomegalovirus infection status. Besides the first cohort of approximately 710 subjects, a separate validation cohort made up of about 120 different subjects was used. The study was designed to test whether signatures of past pathogen exposure could be identified by cataloging public T cell receptors. Paper-wide results and their limitations: In the study, around 150 TCR beta chains were listed as associated with cytomegalovirus. The classifier was reported to diagnose cytomegalovirus status with high specificity and sensitivity in both the original cohort and the validation cohort. The validation cohort had no HLA typing available for a later analysis, so co-occurrence within that cohort was assessed over all 120 or so repertoires. In vitro tests confirmed that a few of the cytomegalovirus-associated TCR beta chains recognize cytomegalovirus antigens. Most TCR sequences were seen in very few donors, while some public TCRs were found in many individuals. Subsequent analysis determined that TCRs grouped into clusters in the first cohort also showed a tendency toward co-occurrence across the 90 to 150 validation repertoires, and 85% to 95% of cluster scores exceeded 0. According to the authors, the approach could potentially be generalized to other disease states and immunological phenotypes.

The CDR3 measures 12 amino acids from cysteine to phenylalanine. Just CDR3 DNA is preserved here, 36 bases in frame from base 1. Based on the germline V gene (reference sequence), the CDR1 and CDR2 sequences are SEHNR and FQNEAQ. At the junction V is shortened by 7 bases and J by 4 bases, with 11 bases in between. The clonotype originates from a man aged 18 to 29 in good health and CMV-seropositive. The chain couples TRBV7-9 to TRBJ2-7; perhaps TRBD1 is the D gene, with 6 bases matching. The sample taken for sequencing was PBMCs. The CDR3 amino acid sequence is: CASTLQGYEQYF. In nucleotides, the sequence is TGTGCCAGCACCCTACAGGGATACGAGCAGTACTTC.